Listed below are T cell receptor beta chains from one sample, sequenced in a study of CD8 T cells in Susac syndrome. TCRdb re-called the immunoSEQ multiplex PCR reads with MiXCR, one entry per CDR3 protein. Found here are some 95,000 distinct CDR3 sequences, roughly 93% of them singletons; the top ten hold less than 0.35%. The source material was CD8+ T cells from PBMCs. The receptors were sampled from a human donor in good health. CDR3s include the opening cysteine and the closing phenylalanine or tryptophan. D genes are given only for firm matches. Clone size, where shown, is once, few, many, or a class for clones that have expanded.

clone_size	v_call	d_call	j_call	cdr3_aa	cdr3_nt
.	TRBV23-1	TRBD1	TRBJ2-7	CAVRTGETSYEQYF	TGCGCCGTTCGGACAGGGGAAACCTCCTACGAGCAGTACTTC
.	TRBV23-1	.	TRBJ1-5	CASSHQGNQPQHF	TGCGCCAGCAGTCACCAGGGCAATCAGCCCCAGCATTTT
few	TRBV6-5	TRBD2	TRBJ2-5	CATWGGETQYF	TGTGCCACCTGGGGGGGAGAGACCCAGTACTTC
.	TRBV20-1	TRBD1	TRBJ2-1	CSARMLSQGDEQFF	TGCAGTGCCAGGATGCTCAGCCAGGGGGATGAGCAGTTCTTC
.	TRBV10-3	.	TRBJ2-2	CASGQLNTGELFF	TGTGCCTCCGGACAGCTAAACACCGGGGAGCTGTTTTTT
.	TRBV4-2	TRBD2	TRBJ2-5	CASSQTPSGGAGETQYF	TGTGCCAGCAGCCAAACCCCTAGCGGGGGGGCCGGTGAGACCCAGTACTTC
.	TRBV10-3	.	TRBJ2-3	CAISEFKEDSTDTQYF	TGTGCCATCAGTGAGTTTAAAGAGGATAGCACAGATACGCAGTATTTT
.	TRBV4-1	.	TRBJ2-2	CASSQGIGNTGELFF	TGCGCCAGCAGCCAAGGAATAGGGAACACCGGGGAGCTGTTTTTT
.	TRBV6-2/TRBV6-3	.	TRBJ2-1	CASSVQGWNEQFF	TGTGCCAGCAGTGTCCAGGGATGGAATGAGCAGTTCTTC
.	TRBV6-5	.	TRBJ2-7	CASSYSLGTRSYEQYF	TGTGCCAGCAGTTACTCACTTGGGACCCGCTCCTACGAGCAGTACTTC
once	TRBV3-1	TRBD1	TRBJ2-5	CASSPGTASQETQYF	TGTGCCAGCAGCCCCGGGACAGCCAGCCAAGAGACCCAGTACTTC
.	TRBV9	.	TRBJ1-2	CASSSYGSYTF	TGTGCCAGCAGCTCATATGGAAGCTACACCTTC
.	TRBV7-9	.	TRBJ1-1	CASSLGPDAPRREAFF	TGTGCCAGCAGCTTAGGGCCAGATGCCCCACGGAGAGAGGCTTTCTTT
.	TRBV2	.	TRBJ2-7	CASSDISVLGAGDYEQYF	TGTGCCAGCAGTGATATATCCGTGTTGGGGGCAGGAGACTACGAGCAGTACTTC
.	TRBV29-1	.	TRBJ2-3	CSISGPSTDTQYF	TGCAGTATTAGCGGACCTAGCACAGATACGCAGTATTTT
.	TRBV19	.	TRBJ1-2	CASSPTGRGANYGYTF	TGTGCCAGTAGTCCGACAGGCAGGGGAGCTAACTATGGCTACACCTTC
.	TRBV9	TRBD2	TRBJ2-5	CASSVGGGAGETQYF	TGTGCCAGCAGCGTAGGCGGGGGGGCGGGTGAGACCCAGTACTTC
.	TRBV19	.	TRBJ2-5	CASNRYIGRQEIQYF	TGTGCCAGTAACCGCTATATAGGACGGCAAGAGATCCAGTACTTC
.	TRBV30	TRBD1	TRBJ2-7	CAWTTQGAEGEQYF	TGTGCCTGGACAACACAGGGGGCTGAGGGCGAGCAGTACTTC
.	TRBV3-1	.	TRBJ2-5	CASSQGQGPQETQYF	TGTGCCAGCAGCCAAGGGCAGGGCCCTCAAGAGACCCAGTACTTC
.	TRBV14	TRBD1	TRBJ1-6	CATKTADREPTHSPLHF	TGTGCCACCAAGACCGCGGACAGGGAACCCACCCATTCACCCCTCCACTTT
.	TRBV7-9	.	TRBJ1-2	CASSRQPSNYGYTF	TGTGCCAGCAGCCGACAGCCCTCTAACTATGGCTACACCTTC
.	TRBV7-9	TRBD1	TRBJ2-7	CASSPGQGTIYEQYF	TGTGCCAGCAGCCCAGGACAGGGCACCATCTACGAGCAGTACTTC
.	TRBV2	TRBD1	TRBJ2-5	CASSMGWSGGQETQYF	TGTGCCAGCAGTATGGGGTGGTCAGGGGGCCAAGAGACCCAGTACTTC
.	TRBV7-9	.	TRBJ2-3	CASSLGVGTDTQYF	TGTGCCAGCAGCTTAGGGGTGGGCACAGATACGCAGTATTTT
.	TRBV6-6	.	TRBJ1-5	CASWGTTNQPQHF	TGTGCCAGCTGGGGGACGACAAATCAGCCCCAGCATTTT
.	TRBV3-1	TRBD1	TRBJ1-1	CASSQRGGTGVGTEAFF	TGTGCCAGCAGCCAAAGAGGGGGTACAGGGGTCGGCACTGAAGCTTTCTTT
.	TRBV9	.	TRBJ1-6	CASSVAVAGASPLHF	TGTGCCAGCAGCGTAGCTGTGGCGGGGGCGTCACCCCTCCACTTT
.	TRBV19	TRBD1	TRBJ1-5	CASSIVEGAYSNQPQHF	TGTGCCAGTAGTATAGTAGAGGGGGCTTATAGCAATCAGCCCCAGCATTTT